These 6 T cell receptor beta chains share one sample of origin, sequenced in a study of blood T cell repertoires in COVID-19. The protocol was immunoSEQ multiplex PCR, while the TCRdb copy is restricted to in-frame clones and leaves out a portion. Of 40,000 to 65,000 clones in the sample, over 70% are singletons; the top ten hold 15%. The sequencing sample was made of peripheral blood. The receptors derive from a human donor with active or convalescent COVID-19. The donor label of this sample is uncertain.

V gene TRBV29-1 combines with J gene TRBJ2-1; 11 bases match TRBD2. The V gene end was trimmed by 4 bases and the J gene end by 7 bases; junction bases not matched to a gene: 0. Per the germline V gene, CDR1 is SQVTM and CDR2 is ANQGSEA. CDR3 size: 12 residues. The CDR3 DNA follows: TGCAGCGTTGGGACTAGCGGGAATGAGCAGTTCTTC. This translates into CSVGTSGNEQFF.

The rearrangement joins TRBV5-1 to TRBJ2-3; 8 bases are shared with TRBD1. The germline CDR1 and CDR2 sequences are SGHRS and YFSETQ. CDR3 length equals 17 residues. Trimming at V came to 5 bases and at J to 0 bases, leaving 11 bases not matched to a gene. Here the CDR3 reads CASRGQDQRTSTDTQYF. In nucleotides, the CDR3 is TGCGCCAGCAGGGGACAGGACCAAAGGACTAGCACAGATACGCAGTATTTT.

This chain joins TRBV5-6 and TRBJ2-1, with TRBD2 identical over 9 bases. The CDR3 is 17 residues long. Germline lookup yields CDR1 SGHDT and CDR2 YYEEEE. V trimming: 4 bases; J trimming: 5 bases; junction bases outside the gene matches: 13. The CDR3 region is CASSRYFSGGTHNEQFF. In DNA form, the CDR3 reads TGTGCCAGCAGCAGATACTTTAGCGGGGGAACCCACAATGAGCAGTTCTTC.

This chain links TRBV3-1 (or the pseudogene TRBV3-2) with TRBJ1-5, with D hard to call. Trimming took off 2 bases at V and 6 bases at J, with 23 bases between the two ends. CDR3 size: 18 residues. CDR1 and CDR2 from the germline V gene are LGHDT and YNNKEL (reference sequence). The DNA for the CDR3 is TGTGCCAGCAGCCAAAATCGAATTTTTCCGGGGTCGGGTCAGCCCCAGCATTTT. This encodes CASSQNRIFPGSGQPQHF.

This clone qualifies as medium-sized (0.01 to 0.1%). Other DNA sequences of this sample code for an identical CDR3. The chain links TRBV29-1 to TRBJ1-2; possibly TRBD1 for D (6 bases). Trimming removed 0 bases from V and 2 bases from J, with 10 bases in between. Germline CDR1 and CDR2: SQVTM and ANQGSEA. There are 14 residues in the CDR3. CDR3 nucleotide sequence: TGCAGCGTTGAAGATCAAACAGGGAACTATGGCTACACCTTC. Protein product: CSVEDQTGNYGYTF.

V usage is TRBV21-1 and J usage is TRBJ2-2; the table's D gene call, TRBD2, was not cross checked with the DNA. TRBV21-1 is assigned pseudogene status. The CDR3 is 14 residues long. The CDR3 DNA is TGTGCCAGCATCCGAGGCGCGAACACCGGGGAGCTGTTTTTT. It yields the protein CASIRGANTGELFF.